Listed here are 28 T cell receptor beta chains from one sample, sequenced in a study of control samples from healthy donors and cancer patients. TCRdb keeps only in-frame clones here, not all; method: immunoSEQ multiplex PCR. This table has 180,000 or so clones, 85% to 95% appearing once. Sequencing used blood. Every receptor here comes from a woman in her sixties or seventies in good health.

J is TRBJ1-2 and V is TRBV5-1, with D possibly TRBD1 on 6 matching bases. The germline gives CDR1 SGHRS, CDR2 YFSETQ. Trimming stripped 0 bases from V and 0 bases from J, with 18 bases between. The CDR3 length is 18 residues. The CDR3 coding sequence is TGCGCCAGCAGCTTGGCCCCAAAACACAGGGATGCTAACTATGGCTACACCTTC. It translates to CASSLAPKHRDANYGYTF.

J is TRBJ2-5 and V is TRBV3-1 (or the pseudogene TRBV3-2); 12 positions match TRBD2. V was pared by 2 bases and J by 5 bases, with 0 bases of the junction left unmatched. Germline V lookup: CDR1 LGHDT, CDR2 YNNKEL (reference sequence). The CDR3 contains 14 residues. This CDR3 is CASSQLAGGETQYF. CDR3 in DNA: TGTGCCAGCAGCCAACTAGCGGGGGGGGAGACCCAGTACTTC.

The V gene is TRBV5-1, the J gene TRBJ2-7; TRBD1 might be the D (6 bases). Germline V gene data show CDR1 as SGHRS and CDR2 as YFSETQ. The CDR3 totals 15 residues. The V end was cut by 3 bases, the J end by 3 bases, with 16 bases between. In nucleotides, the CDR3 is TGCGCCAGCAGCTACGAGGGACAACCAAACTACGAGCAGTACTTC. Translating it yields CASSYEGQPNYEQYF. The variable domain in full, with the rest retrieved from reference TRBV5-1 and TRBJ2-7, is KAGVTQTPRYLIKTRGQQVTLSCSPISGHRSVSWYQQTPGQGLQFLFEYFSETQRNKGNFPGRFSGRQFSNSRSEMNVSTLELGDSALYLCASSYEGQPNYEQYFGPGTRLTVT.

This chain joins TRBV18 and TRBJ2-2; 13 nucleotides agree with TRBD2. Unmatched junction bases numbered 4, after V lost 3 bases and J lost 3 bases. The CDR3 is made up of 17 amino acids. Germline-derived CDR1 and CDR2 are KGHSH and LQKENI. The CDR3 spells CASSPGLAGSYTGELFF. The CDR3 DNA reads as TGTGCCAGCTCACCGGGACTAGCGGGGTCCTACACCGGGGAGCTGTTTTTT.

This clone has just one count. This sequence joins TRBV5-8 and TRBJ1-2; 7 bases are shared with TRBD1. The CDR3 length is 13 residues. The ends lost 4 bases at V and 5 bases at J; junction bases unmatched: 5. Germline assignment: CDR1 SGHTS and CDR2 YDEGEE. CDR3 DNA sequence: TGTGCCAGCAGCCCCGACAGGGTGTATGGCTACACCTTC. Amino acids: CASSPDRVYGYTF. Full variable domain (remainder filled in from reference TRBV5-8 and TRBJ1-2): EAGVTQSPTHLIKTRGQQATLRCSPISGHTSVYWYQQALGLGLQFLLWYDEGEERNRGNFPPRFSGRQFPNYSSELNVNALELEDSALYLCASSPDRVYGYTFGSGTRLTVV.

This chain links TRBV2 with TRBJ1-2; D remains ambiguous. There are 13 residues in the CDR3. V dropped 4 bases and J dropped 5 bases, with 11 bases sitting between them. Germline assignment: CDR1 SNHLY and CDR2 FYNNEI. In DNA, the CDR3 is TGTGCCAGCAGTGGGATGGGGATTTATGGCTACACCTTC. This sequence encodes CASSGMGIYGYTF.

The gene calls are TRBV9 and TRBJ2-7; a possible D gene is TRBD1 (6 bases). Germline lookup yields CDR1 SGDLS and CDR2 YYNGEE. The CDR3 spans 14 residues. Between the trimmed V and J ends, which lost 2 bases and 6 bases, there was a span of 15 bases. CDR3 nucleotide sequence: TGTGCCAGCAGCGTCCACAGGGTCATGGGCGAGCAGTACTTC. As protein: CASSVHRVMGEQYF.

This chain uses TRBV4-2 with TRBJ1-4; possibly TRBD1 for D (6 bases). Germline V gene lookup returns CDR1 LGHNA and CDR2 YNFKEQ. Trimming pared 0 bases from V and 6 bases from J, leaving 11 bases between. The CDR3 extends over 15 amino acids. CDR3 sequence reads: CASSQDLQGYEKLFF. For the CDR3, the DNA is TGTGCCAGCAGCCAAGATCTACAGGGTTATGAAAAACTGTTTTTT.

The chain joins TRBV19 to TRBJ2-1; a weak D match, TRBD1 (5 bases). Germline V gene sequence: CDR1 LNHDA, CDR2 SQIVND (reference sequence). The CDR3 has 15 residues. V lost 3 bases and J lost 8, with 17 bases in between. CDR3 DNA sequence: TGTGCCAGTAGTATTTTTTCGGCTCTGGGGCATGAGCAGTTCTTC. The encoded protein is CASSIFSALGHEQFF. Together with reference TRBV19 and TRBJ2-1, the CDR3 gives the full variable domain: DGGITQSPKYLFRKEGQNVTLSCEQNLNHDAMYWYRQDPGQGLRLIYYSQIVNDFQKGDIAEGYSVSREKKESFPLTVTSAQKNPTAFYLCASSIFSALGHEQFFGPGTRLTVL.

This clone was counted between two and nine times. V is TRBV18 and J is TRBJ2-3, with TRBD2 matching 9 bases. The germline CDR1 and CDR2 sequences are KGHSH and LQKENI. The CDR3 sequence is 17 residues long. The junction had 9 bases not matched to a gene; V was cut back by 2 bases and J by 3 bases. DNA for the CDR3: TGTGCCAGCTCACCAATCGAGGCGGGGGGGCCGACAGATACGCAGTATTTT. Its translation: CASSPIEAGGPTDTQYF.

The V call is TRBV7-2, the J call TRBJ1-2; perhaps TRBD1 as D (5 bases). This CDR3 spans 15 amino acids. Per the germline V gene, CDR1 is SGHTA and CDR2 is FQGNSA. V shed 1 base and J shed 2 bases, with 11 bases lying between them. The CDR3 loop is CASSLVLGENYGYTF. The CDR3 bases are TGTGCCAGCAGCTTAGTCTTGGGGGAGAACTATGGCTACACCTTC.

V is TRBV6-6 and J is TRBJ1-1, with D unclear. Deletions cut 7 bases from V and 4 bases from J, with 16 bases between. The CDR3 runs 14 residues. CDR1 is MNHNY, CDR2 SVGAGI, per germline (reference sequence). The CDR3 loop is CASTYTAGSTEAFF. In nucleotides, the CDR3 is TGTGCCAGCACCTATACAGCCGGGTCCACTGAAGCTTTCTTT.

The chain combines TRBV6-2 or TRBV6-3 with TRBJ1-6; TRBD1 is a possible D gene (5 bases). The V end lost 2 bases, the J end lost 7 bases, and 12 bases lay between the germline ends. CDR1 and CDR2 (germline): MNHEY, SVGEGT. This CDR3 has 15 residues. CDR3 loop: CASSYLGTGNSPLHF. As DNA, the CDR3 is TGTGCCAGCAGTTACCTGGGGACTGGGAATTCACCCCTCCACTTT.

The chain employs TRBV6-5 and TRBJ1-1; possible D gene TRBD1, 5 bases. The germline CDR1 and CDR2 sequences are MNHEY and SVGAGI. Deletions cut 6 bases from V and 5 bases from J, with 19 bases between. There are 15 residues in the CDR3. The CDR3 DNA reads TGTGCCAGCAGACCCCTGACGGGGGGGGTTACTGAAGCTTTCTTT. It codes for CASRPLTGGVTEAFF.

With respect to this clone: The sample has other DNA sequences that encode this CDR3 too. V is TRBV14 and J is TRBJ1-5; perhaps TRBD1 as D (5 bases). Germline V lookup: CDR1 SGHDN, CDR2 FVKESK. The CDR3 extends over 18 amino acids. V gave up 0 bases and J gave up 7 bases, with 22 bases separating them. CDR3 sequence reads: CASSQETGRGRGGQPQHF. DNA for the CDR3: TGTGCCAGCAGCCAAGAAACGGGAAGGGGAAGGGGTGGGCAGCCCCAGCATTTT.

As to this clone: An end of the junction differs from the germline gene, which may be a read error. This chain joins TRBV6-6 and TRBJ2-6; TRBD1 aligns across 8 bases. The germline V gene encodes CDR1 MNHNY and CDR2 SVGAGI (reference sequence). The CDR3 consists of 14 residues. The CDR3 DNA reads as TGTGCCAGCAAAACAGGGGGTCACGTGGGACTGCTGGGTTTC. Translating gives CASKTGGHVGLLGF.

The genes are TRBV6-5 and TRBJ2-5; 9 bases map to TRBD2. V trimming: 6 bases; J trimming: 5 bases; junction bases outside the gene matches: 4. There are 13 residues in the CDR3. Germline-derived CDR1 and CDR2 are MNHEY and SVGAGI. Written as DNA, the CDR3 is TGTGCCAGCAGGCGGGGGGGCGGGGAGACCCAGTACTTC. Translation gives CASRRGGGETQYF.

This clone was detected once. The CDR3 reads CASSPATPSDYGYTF. As DNA, the CDR3 is TGTGCCAGCTCACCCGCGACACCCAGTGACTATGGCTACACCTTC. The chain uses TRBV18 and TRBJ1-2; D remains ambiguous. Germline-derived CDR1 and CDR2 are KGHSH and LQKENI. With 3 bases removed from V and 3 bases from J, the gap between germline ends came to 14 bases. The CDR3 runs 15 residues.

The chain couples TRBV2 to TRBJ2-7, with 8 bases that match TRBD2. The V gene's germline CDR1 is SNHLY and CDR2 FYNNEI. J was trimmed by 1 base and V by 5 bases; bases with no gene match: 10. The CDR3 runs to 16 residues. This chain's CDR3 is CASSTKSGGQSYEQYF. The DNA for the CDR3 is TGTGCCAGCAGTACAAAAAGCGGGGGTCAGTCCTACGAGCAGTACTTC.

V usage is TRBV2 and J usage is TRBJ2-1; D may be TRBD2 (7 bases). This CDR3 is built from 13 residues. Trimming removed 7 bases from V and 10 bases from J, with 17 bases in between. The germline CDR1 and CDR2 sequences are SNHLY and FYNNEI. In DNA, the CDR3 is TGTGCCAGCATGATGGGGGGGCGGGCGGAGCAGTTCTTC. It specifies CASMMGGRAEQFF.

The rearrangement links TRBV11-2 to TRBJ2-1, with a weak D call TRBD2 (7 bases). The CDR3 runs 14 residues. Trimming pared 6 bases from V and 7 bases from J, leaving 16 bases between. The germline V gene has CDR1 SGHAT and CDR2 FQNNGV. CDR3: CASRRGGRQNEQFF. CDR3 DNA sequence: TGTGCCAGCAGAAGGGGGGGGCGCCAGAATGAGCAGTTCTTC.

The V gene is TRBV27, the J gene TRBJ1-1; D possibly corresponds to TRBD1 (6 bases). The germline CDR1 and CDR2 sequences are MNHEY and SMNVEV (reference sequence). CDR3 length: 13 amino acids. Trimming pared 8 bases from V and 4 bases from J, leaving 14 bases between. The CDR3 reads CASREGGSTEAFF. CDR3 nucleotide sequence: TGTGCCAGCCGGGAAGGGGGGAGCACTGAAGCTTTCTTT.

This clone was observed a single time. The rearrangement joins TRBV6-2 or TRBV6-3 to TRBJ2-1; D possibly corresponds to TRBD1 (6 bases). Germline values: CDR1 MNHEY, CDR2 SVGEGT. The CDR3 length is 14 residues. V was cut by 6 bases and J by 4 bases, with 13 bases left in between. The CDR3 loop is CASSRPTGYNEQFF. CDR3 in DNA: TGTGCCAGCAGCCGCCCGACAGGTTACAATGAGCAGTTCTTC.

This rearrangement joins TRBV11-3 to TRBJ2-1; TRBD2 agrees at 11 bases. This CDR3 has 17 residues. V shed 1 base, J shed 2 bases, and the junction held 4 bases outside the gene matches. The germline CDR1 and CDR2 sequences are SGHNT and YENEEA. The CDR3 coding sequence is TGTGCCAGCAGCTTAGGTACGACTAGCGGGACCTACAATGAGCAGTTCTTC. This gives the protein CASSLGTTSGTYNEQFF.

Worth noting for this clone: The germline gene is not matched at one end of the junction; a read error may be the cause. The chain combines TRBV5-4 with TRBJ2-7, with D perhaps matching TRBD1 (6 bases). Germline V gene lookup returns CDR1 SGHNT and CDR2 YYREEE (reference sequence). This CDR3 has 12 amino acids. The CDR3 DNA is TGTGCCAGCAGCCTTCAAATCCGGGACACTACCTTC. Amino acids: CASSLQIRDTTF.

This chain joins TRBV3-1 (or the pseudogene TRBV3-2) and TRBJ2-3, with TRBD2 identical over 12 bases. V shed 4 bases and J 0 bases; nucleotides not matched to a gene: 5. Looked up from germline, CDR1 is LGHDT and CDR2 is YNNKEL (reference sequence). This CDR3 region has 17 residues. The CDR3: CASSPLAGGPSTDTQYF. As DNA, the CDR3 is TGTGCCAGCAGCCCCCTAGCGGGGGGGCCCAGCACAGATACGCAGTATTTT.

V is TRBV5-4 and J is TRBJ1-2, with 8 bases matching TRBD1. Germline-derived CDR1 and CDR2 are SGHNT and YYREEE (reference sequence). J was trimmed by 0 bases and V by 0 bases; bases with no gene match: 4. This CDR3 region has 16 residues. DNA of the CDR3: TGTGCCAGCAGCTTGGCCCCAGGGGGCTCTAACTATGGCTACACCTTC. This codes for CASSLAPGGSNYGYTF.

The rearrangement joins TRBV7-2 to TRBJ1-5; tentatively, D is TRBD1 (5 bases). Germline V CDR1 and CDR2: SGHTA, FQGNSA. The CDR3 totals 13 residues. V was trimmed by 5 bases and J by 7 bases, leaving 12 bases between them. CDR3: CASSQRRDQPQHF. DNA for the CDR3: TGTGCCAGCAGCCAGCGGCGGGACCAGCCCCAGCATTTT.